The next 8 T cell receptor beta chains were all read from a single sample in a study of CD8+ T cells in alopecia areata. Specified treatment: oral pan-JAK inhibitor, 5-10 mg twice daily. Following extraction, RNA underwent reverse transcription to cDNA, which served as the sequencing template. Data came from immunoSEQ multiplex PCR; TCRdb stores just in-frame clones and leaves some out. The data show some 130,000 clones, with around 50% seen just once and 15% held by the top ten. Sequenced material: CD8+ T cells sorted from blood, taken at week 4, from a patient treated with tofacitinib. All receptors come from a human donor with alopecia areata.

The chain recombines TRBV5-6 with TRBJ2-1, with D perhaps TRBD1 (6 bases). The CDR3 is 15 residues long. The germline gives CDR1 SGHDT, CDR2 YYEEEE. Trimming took 2 bases from V and 5 from J, leaving 14 bases between them. The CDR3 nucleotides are TGTGCCAGCAGCTTTGCAGGCAGGGGCCACAATGAGCAGTTCTTC. It codes for CASSFAGRGHNEQFF. Supplemented by reference TRBV5-6 and TRBJ2-1, the full variable domain reads DAGVTQSPTHLIKTRGQQVTLRCSPKSGHDTVSWYQQALGQGPQFIFQYYEEEERQRGNFPDRFSGHQFPNYSSELNVNALLLGDSALYLCASSFAGRGHNEQFFGPGTRLTVL.

The J gene is TRBJ2-7, the V gene TRBV30, with a weak D call TRBD1 (6 bases). V dropped 0 bases and J dropped 3 bases, with 9 bases sitting between them. Germline V gene sequence: CDR1 GTSNPN, CDR2 SVGIG (reference sequence). This CDR3 has 13 amino acids. This CDR3 reads CAWSVGTHYEQYF. The CDR3 bases are TGTGCCTGGAGTGTTGGGACACACTACGAGCAGTACTTC.

This CDR3 reads CASSPPTSGGNEQYF. Here the CDR3 DNA reads TGTGCCAGCAGCCCCCCGACTAGCGGGGGAAACGAGCAGTACTTC. This chain joins TRBV4-2 and TRBJ2-7, with 12 bases matching TRBD2. Trimming cost V 4 bases and J 5 bases; bases outside gene matches: 6. Germline V CDR1 and CDR2: LGHNA, YNFKEQ. The CDR3 has 15 amino acids.

The CDR3 DNA reads TGTGCCAGCAGCGTGACAGGGAGGTATGGCTACACCTTC. It encodes CASSVTGRYGYTF. This chain links TRBV5-6 with TRBJ1-2, with 7 bases lining up with TRBD1. CDR1 is SGHDT and CDR2 is YYEEEE in the germline V gene. The ends lost 4 bases at V and 5 bases at J; junction bases unmatched: 5. The CDR3 runs 13 residues.

This clone was seen more than once but under ten times. The chain is built from TRBV7-2 and TRBJ2-4; a weak D match, TRBD2 (5 bases). CDR1 SGHTA and CDR2 FQGNSA come from the germline V gene. This CDR3 spans 15 amino acids. Trimming removed 2 bases from V and 4 bases from J, with 12 bases in between. The CDR3 spells CASSLSVSGKNIQYF. As DNA, the CDR3 is TGTGCCAGCAGCTTATCAGTCTCGGGGAAAAACATTCAGTACTTC.

This chain joins TRBV27 and TRBJ1-6; 12 positions agree with TRBD1. The V gene's germline CDR1 is MNHEY and CDR2 SMNVEV (reference sequence). V lost 5 bases, J lost 9 bases, and 5 bases stayed unmatched. CDR3 length: 15 residues. The CDR3 nucleotides are TGTGCCAGCAGTCCGGGACAGGGGGCTGGTTCACCCCTCCACTTT. Encoded protein: CASSPGQGAGSPLHF.

The chain carries TRBV23-1 and TRBJ1-2; tentative D call: TRBD1 (6 bases). TRBV23-1 is an ORF for which the function is uncertain. CDR3 length equals 17 residues. Trimming shortened V by 1 base and J by 7 bases, and 22 bases separated the two germline ends. CDR3 region: CASSQFEGDTQEVGYTF. Written as DNA, the CDR3 is TGCGCCAGCAGTCAATTCGAGGGGGACACCCAAGAGGTTGGCTACACCTTC.

This clone came up a few times. The chain combines TRBV5-1 with TRBJ2-1, with 11 bases matching TRBD1. Trimming took 4 bases from V and 8 from J; bases not matched to a gene: 11. This CDR3 region has 16 residues. Germline CDR1 reads SGHRS; CDR2 reads YFSETQ. CDR3 sequence (DNA): TGCGCCAGCAGCGACACACGGGACAGGGGGTTATATGAGCAGTTCTTC. It yields the protein CASSDTRDRGLYEQFF.